A single sample gave rise to the 3 T cell receptor beta chains below, sequenced in a study of Tregs in tolerant kidney transplant recipients. Clones were sequenced by immunoSEQ multiplex PCR, and TCRdb holds only the in-frame ones, with some missing. Of about 110,000 clones in the sample, nearly 90% were seen once. Source: CD4+ T cells from blood, taken before the transplant. These receptors were obtained from a human donor who received a combined kidney and bone marrow transplant.

The rearrangement uses TRBV18 and TRBJ2-1; 8 bases fit TRBD1. The CDR3 loop spans 14 amino acids. Germline assignment: CDR1 KGHSH and CDR2 LQKENI. Trimming at V came to 4 bases and at J to 6 bases, leaving 5 bases not matched to a gene. The CDR3 loop is CASSLNTGGNEQFF. In DNA form, the CDR3 reads TGTGCCAGCTCACTTAATACAGGGGGCAATGAGCAGTTCTTC.

This rearrangement joins TRBV4-1 to TRBJ1-4, with 8 bases matching TRBD1. With 1 base clipped from V and 2 bases from J, the junction kept 6 bases outside the gene matches. The length of the CDR3 is 17 residues. Germline V gene sequence: CDR1 MGHRA, CDR2 YSYEKL. The CDR3 coding sequence is TGCGCCAGCAGCCAAGGTTTCAGGGGGCGGACTAATGAAAAACTGTTTTTT. The encoded protein is CASSQGFRGRTNEKLFF.

V usage is TRBV6-6 and J usage is TRBJ1-2; D perhaps matches TRBD1 (5 bases). The CDR3 covers 14 residues. Trimming shortened V by 2 bases and J by 8 bases, and 15 bases separated the two germline ends. Germline V gene lookup returns CDR1 MNHNY and CDR2 SVGAGI (reference sequence). This CDR3 reads CASSYGHHAGGYTF. DNA of the CDR3: TGTGCCAGCAGTTACGGACACCATGCGGGAGGCTACACCTTC.